Below, one T cell receptor beta chain is given with its context. Its target is unknown. This entry belongs to a study of identical twins. Overall study findings and caveats: In cord blood, abundant beta clonotypes had fewer insertions; memory showed no trend. Analyses of zero insertions could be partly confounded by invariant MAIT and iNKT cells.

This CDR3 comprises 13 residues. V shed 4 bases and J shed 12 bases, with 17 bases lying between them. Germline V gene sequence: CDR1 SGDLS, CDR2 YYNGEE. TCRdb re-derived calls from the 5' RACE reads in MiXCR, one entry per CDR3 protein. Of more than 200,000 distinct CDR3 sequences in the sample, about 14% were seen once. Each donor (without exception) was a healthy Caucasian. The sequence came from a woman aged 18-29 years in good health. V usage is TRBV9 and J usage is TRBJ2-1; no definite D call. Sequenced material: memory (CD45RO+) T cells sorted from blood. Here the CDR3 DNA reads TGTGCCAGCAGCCCCCAAAAGGGAACTTCGCAGTTCTTC. It specifies CASSPQKGTSQFF.